The 24 T cell receptor beta chains presented below share a single source sample, sequenced in a study of Tregs in tolerant kidney transplant recipients. Method: immunoSEQ multiplex PCR; TCRdb's copy keeps in-frame clones and lacks some. The top ten hold approximately 0.54% of the sample, which has about 120,000 clones, about 90% seen once. The source material was CD4+ T cells from blood. These TCRs come from a human donor in good health.

This sequence joins TRBV19 and TRBJ2-3; D call uncertain. The CDR3 covers 14 residues. The V end lost 5 bases, the J end lost 2 bases, and 11 bases lay between the germline ends. Germline values: CDR1 LNHDA, CDR2 SQIVND (reference sequence). The CDR3 bases are TGTGCCAGTAGTCCCGACCCCTCCACAGATACGCAGTATTTT. This codes for CASSPDPSTDTQYF. Full variable domain (rest looked up from reference TRBV19 and TRBJ2-3): DGGITQSPKYLFRKEGQNVTLSCEQNLNHDAMYWYRQDPGQGLRLIYYSQIVNDFQKGDIAEGYSVSREKKESFPLTVTSAQKNPTAFYLCASSPDPSTDTQYFGPGTRLTVL.

The V and J genes are TRBV30 and TRBJ2-6, with 7 bases matching TRBD2. Germline CDR1 is GTSNPN and CDR2 is SVGIG (reference sequence). V trimming: 4 bases; J trimming: 0 bases; junction bases outside the gene matches: 9. The CDR3 runs 17 residues. In nucleotides, the CDR3 is TGTGCCTGGATAAGGTCGGGGAGGGTCTCTGGGGCCAACGTCCTGACTTTC. This encodes CAWIRSGRVSGANVLTF. The full variable domain, completed using reference TRBV30 and TRBJ2-6, is SQTIHQWPATLVQPVGSPLSLECTVEGTSNPNLYWYRQAAGRGLQLLFYSVGIGQISSEVPQNLSASRPQDRQFILSSKKLLLSDSGFYLCAWIRSGRVSGANVLTFGAGSRLTVL.

The chain carries TRBV7-3 and TRBJ2-5; 9 bases fit TRBD2. Germline V gene lookup returns CDR1 SGHTA and CDR2 FQGTGA. J lost 2 bases, V lost 2 bases, and 3 bases had no gene match. This CDR3 contains 15 residues. The CDR3 loop is CASSLASGAQETQYF. The CDR3 bases are TGTGCCAGCAGCTTAGCTAGCGGGGCTCAAGAGACCCAGTACTTC. Complete variable domain (other parts from reference TRBV7-3 and TRBJ2-5): GAGVSQTPSNKVTEKGKYVELRCDPISGHTALYWYRQSLGQGPEFLIYFQGTGAADDSGLPNDRFFAVRPEGSVSTLKIQRTERGDSAVYLCASSLASGAQETQYFGPGTRLLVL.

The CDR3 region has the DNA TGTGCCACCAAGGGGGTCACCGATACGCAGTATTTT. Its protein is CATKGVTDTQYF. V and J are TRBV19 and TRBJ2-3; D perhaps matches TRBD1 (6 bases). CDR3 length: 12 residues. V was clipped by 10 bases and J by 6 bases, with 14 bases between them. Per the germline V gene, CDR1 is LNHDA and CDR2 is SQIVND (reference sequence).

The rearrangement uses TRBV2 and TRBJ2-7, with TRBD2 identical over 7 bases. The CDR3 sequence is 14 residues long. Germline V gives CDR1 SNHLY, CDR2 FYNNEI. After removal of 3 bases from V and 2 bases from J, the junction contained 4 bases not matched to a gene. The CDR3 spells CASSEEAGAYEQYF. Written as DNA, the CDR3 is TGTGCCAGCAGTGAGGAGGCGGGAGCCTACGAGCAGTACTTC.

This chain links TRBV18 with TRBJ1-2; D unclear. The V end lost 0 bases, the J end lost 2 bases, and 7 bases lay between the germline ends. The CDR3 sequence is 14 residues long. Germline loops: CDR1 KGHSH, CDR2 LQKENI. CDR3 sequence: CASSPPRPNYGYTF. Here the CDR3 DNA reads TGTGCCAGCTCACCACCGCGGCCAAACTATGGCTACACCTTC.

The rearrangement links TRBV2 to TRBJ1-3; 8 bases are shared with TRBD1. The CDR3 contains 15 residues. The V gene's germline CDR1 is SNHLY and CDR2 FYNNEI. V gave up 6 bases and J gave up 0 bases; unmatched junction bases: 4. CDR3 bases: TGTGCCAGCAGAGGACAGGGTGGCTCTGGAAACACCATATATTTT. It encodes CASRGQGGSGNTIYF.

The gene calls are TRBV2 and TRBJ1-3, with a possible D match to TRBD1 (6 bases). Per germline, CDR1 SNHLY and CDR2 FYNNEI. Trimming left V 5 bases short and J 0 bases short, with 14 bases between. CDR3 length: 16 amino acids. The CDR3 is CASSPQGPSSGNTIYF. The CDR3, as DNA: TGTGCCAGCAGTCCACAGGGCCCGAGCTCTGGAAACACCATATATTTT.

This chain links TRBV6-1 with TRBJ1-2; D is uncertain. CDR3 size: 13 residues. With 6 bases removed from V and 1 base from J, the gap between germline ends came to 9 bases. Germline CDR1 is MNHNS and CDR2 is SASEGT. The CDR3 spells CASRLAINYGYTF. CDR3 sequence (DNA): TGTGCCAGCAGGCTGGCGATTAACTATGGCTACACCTTC.

The chain uses TRBV9 and TRBJ2-3; possibly TRBD1 for D (6 bases). V gave up 4 bases and J gave up 4 bases, with 16 bases separating them. CDR3 length equals 15 residues. Germline V gene lookup returns CDR1 SGDLS and CDR2 YYNGEE. The CDR3 here is CASSPPLHRADTQYF. DNA for the CDR3: TGTGCCAGCAGCCCTCCCCTCCACAGGGCAGATACGCAGTATTTT.

This clone is medium-sized. DNA for the CDR3: TGCGCCAGCAGCGCACAGGTCTCCGGGGAGCTGTTTTTT. This sequence encodes CASSAQVSGELFF. This rearrangement joins TRBV5-1 to TRBJ2-2; D possibly corresponds to TRBD1 (5 bases). The CDR3 contains 13 residues. V lost 4 bases and J 6 bases, leaving 10 bases between the germline ends. From germline, CDR1 is SGHRS and CDR2 YFSETQ.

The chain has TRBV10-3 and TRBJ2-5; the match to TRBD1 covers 9 bases. Trimming took 5 bases from V and 2 from J; bases not matched to a gene: 3. Germline CDR1 is ENHRY and CDR2 is SYGVKD. The CDR3 totals 14 residues. CDR3 residues: CAISSGTGQETQYF. The CDR3 DNA reads TGTGCCATCAGTTCCGGGACAGGGCAAGAGACCCAGTACTTC.

This chain joins TRBV9 and TRBJ2-5; 15 nucleotides agree with TRBD2. CDR1 is SGDLS and CDR2 is YYNGEE in the germline V gene. The CDR3 is 15 residues long. J lost 5 bases, V lost 5 bases, and 4 bases had no gene match. The CDR3 sequence: CASSLGLAGGETQYF. The CDR3 bases are TGTGCCAGCAGTCTGGGACTAGCGGGAGGTGAGACCCAGTACTTC.

The rearrangement links TRBV10-1 to TRBJ2-5; a weak D match, TRBD1 (6 bases). The CDR3 has 14 amino acids. V gave up 5 bases and J gave up 1 base, with 11 bases separating them. Looked up from germline, CDR1 is WNHNN and CDR2 is SYGVQD (reference sequence). The DNA of the CDR3 is TGCGCCAGCAGTTTGGGACACAGCCAAGAGACCCAGTACTTC. Translated: CASSLGHSQETQYF.

V and J are TRBV4-1 and TRBJ2-1, with TRBD2 identical over 7 bases. CDR1 MGHRA and CDR2 YSYEKL come from the germline V gene. V was pared by 0 bases and J by 3 bases, with 2 bases of the junction left unmatched. The CDR3 is 15 residues long. In DNA form, the CDR3 reads TGCGCCAGCAGCCAAGACCGGGACTACTACAATGAGCAGTTCTTC. Translated, it gives CASSQDRDYYNEQFF.

The rearrangement links TRBV7-7 to TRBJ2-1; D is ambiguous. In germline, CDR1 is SSHAT, CDR2 FNYEAQ (reference sequence). The V end lost 1 base, the J end lost 7 bases, and 8 bases lay between the germline ends. The CDR3 is 13 residues long. CDR3 loop: CASSLGLSNEQFF. The DNA for the CDR3 is TGTGCCAGCAGCTTAGGGCTTAGTAATGAGCAGTTCTTC.

The gene calls are TRBV19 and TRBJ2-3; TRBD2 aligns across 15 bases. The CDR3 length is 17 residues. V shed 4 bases and J 5 bases; nucleotides not matched to a gene: 7. The germline V gene encodes CDR1 LNHDA and CDR2 SQIVND (reference sequence). CDR3 in amino acids: CASSRGLAGGQGDTQYF. CDR3 in DNA: TGTGCCAGTAGTAGAGGACTAGCGGGGGGGCAGGGAGATACGCAGTATTTT.

The chain has TRBV7-9 and TRBJ1-6, with TRBD1 matching over 7 bases. Trimming at V came to 4 bases and at J to 6 bases, leaving 3 bases not matched to a gene. This CDR3 has 14 amino acids. Germline V gene sequence: CDR1 SEHNR, CDR2 FQNEAQ (reference sequence). The CDR3 is CASSSQGFNSPLHF. Here the CDR3 DNA reads TGTGCCAGCAGCTCACAGGGGTTTAATTCACCCCTCCACTTT.

The rearrangement joins TRBV6-9 to TRBJ2-2, with a weak D call TRBD2 (5 bases). The germline gives CDR1 MNHGY, CDR2 SVAAGI. V lost 5 bases, J lost 4 bases, and 17 bases lay in between. The CDR3 contains 16 residues. This CDR3 is CASSALEAKGTGELFF. The CDR3 region has the DNA TGTGCCAGCAGTGCCTTGGAGGCCAAAGGCACCGGGGAGCTGTTTTTT.

This clone was seen a few times. V usage is TRBV27 and J usage is TRBJ2-2, with 7 nucleotides matching TRBD1. J was trimmed by 6 bases and V by 6 bases; bases with no gene match: 10. In germline, CDR1 is MNHEY, CDR2 SMNVEV (reference sequence). This CDR3 is 15 amino acids long. For the CDR3, the DNA is TGTGCCAGCAGCCCCGACAGGGAGAGCGCCGGGGAGCTGTTTTTT. Its translation: CASSPDRESAGELFF.

This chain uses TRBV18 with TRBJ1-1; D is perhaps TRBD1 (5 bases). In germline, CDR1 is KGHSH, CDR2 LQKENI. V was shortened by 2 bases and J by 1 base, with 8 bases between the two germline ends. The CDR3 is 14 residues long. CDR3 amino acids: CASSPVGQNTEAFF. CDR3 sequence (DNA): TGTGCCAGCTCACCAGTCGGACAGAACACTGAAGCTTTCTTT. The complete variable domain, with remaining parts taken from reference TRBV18 and TRBJ1-1, reads NAGVMQNPRHLVRRRGQEARLRCSPMKGHSHVYWYRQLPEEGLKFMVYLQKENIIDESGMPKERFSAEFPKEGPSILRIQQVVRGDSAAYFCASSPVGQNTEAFFGQGTRLTVV.

The V call is TRBV5-1, the J call TRBJ2-3; D is unresolved. CDR1 and CDR2 from the germline V gene are SGHRS and YFSETQ. The CDR3 spans 14 residues. V lost 1 base and J 0 bases, leaving 6 bases between the germline ends. CDR3 sequence (DNA): TGCGCCAGCAGCTTGAGCCGGAGCACAGATACGCAGTATTTT. Residues: CASSLSRSTDTQYF.

The genes are TRBV29-1 and TRBJ2-5; D call uncertain. From germline, CDR1 is SQVTM and CDR2 ANQGSEA. The CDR3 is 12 residues long. The V gene lost 0 bases and the J gene lost 11 bases, with 13 bases spanning the gap. Written as DNA, the CDR3 is TGCAGCGTTGAAGATGGATTCCCTAGGCAGTACTTC. Translation gives CSVEDGFPRQYF.

The V call is TRBV19, the J call TRBJ2-1, with TRBD1 matching 8 bases. J was trimmed by 9 bases and V by 7 bases; bases with no gene match: 11. CDR1 LNHDA and CDR2 SQIVND come from the germline V gene (reference sequence). The CDR3 is made up of 14 amino acids. CDR3 loop: CASNAAGGRGEQFF. CDR3 nucleotides: TGTGCCAGTAACGCCGCAGGGGGCCGAGGTGAGCAGTTCTTC. The full variable domain, rest sourced from reference TRBV19 and TRBJ2-1, is DGGITQSPKYLFRKEGQNVTLSCEQNLNHDAMYWYRQDPGQGLRLIYYSQIVNDFQKGDIAEGYSVSREKKESFPLTVTSAQKNPTAFYLCASNAAGGRGEQFFGPGTRLTVL.